The 27 T cell receptor beta chains in this list originate from one sample, sequenced in a study of blood T cells in healthy people across ages (dated by TCRdb to the mid-2010s). Library prep was done by 5' RACE. The instrument given in TCRdb is Illumina HiSeq 2500. A second PCR of roughly 7 to 12 cycles was run with a J-beta primer mix and a sample-barcoded 5' primer. TCRdb passed the public sequencing reads through fastp at Q25 and MiXCR, retaining productive beta sequences. Entries are consolidated by CDR3 protein sequence, retaining the most common genes and DNA. This sample comprises 600,000 to 1,000,000 distinct CDR3 sequences, approximately 25% of them detected only once. The ten largest clones take up under 4.5% of the sample. This same sample was also part of a study on T cells of mothers and their children.

The sequenced sample consisted of blood. These receptors all stem from a boy aged 5-17 years in good health.

This chain links TRBV29-1 with TRBJ2-5; tentatively, D is TRBD2 (5 bases). The CDR3 has 13 residues. V lost 7 bases, J lost 1 base, and 13 bases lay in between. Germline CDR1 is SQVTM and CDR2 is ANQGSEA. Here the CDR3 DNA reads TGCAGCGCTGCGGGTTGGGCCCAAGAGACCCAGTACTTC. It codes for CSAAGWAQETQYF.

The rearrangement links TRBV4-1 to TRBJ2-5; 11 bases agree with TRBD2. Germline V CDR1 and CDR2: MGHRA, YSYEKL. CDR3 length: 18 residues. Trimming at V came to 2 bases and at J to 5 bases, leaving 13 bases not matched to a gene. The CDR3 DNA is TGCGCCAGCAGCCAAAGTCTTAGCGGGGGGGCCTATGAGGAGACCCAGTACTTC. It is translated as CASSQSLSGGAYEETQYF.

This clonotype has a handful of counts. CDR3 DNA: TGTGCCAGCAGCGCCCGATTCGTGGGTCCTATCTACGAGCAGTACTTC. This translates into CASSARFVGPIYEQYF. The rearrangement joins TRBV21-1 to TRBJ2-7. TRBV21-1 is an annotated pseudogene. This CDR3 comprises 16 residues.

The V call is TRBV19, the J call TRBJ1-5; weak D call: TRBD1 (5 bases). This CDR3 is built from 13 residues. Germline CDR1 reads LNHDA; CDR2 reads SQIVND (reference sequence). Trimming removed 10 bases at V and 4 bases at J, with 14 bases between. The CDR3 loop reads CATRGRANQPQHF. The DNA for the CDR3 is TGTGCCACGAGGGGCAGGGCAAATCAGCCCCAGCATTTT.

The genes are TRBV11-2 and TRBJ2-7, with 8 bases identical to TRBD2. V was pared by 1 base and J by 3 bases, with 2 bases of the junction left unmatched. The germline V gene encodes CDR1 SGHAT and CDR2 FQNNGV. The CDR3 length is 14 residues. CDR3 nucleotide sequence: TGTGCCAGCAGCTTAGGGACTAGCATCTACGAGCAGTACTTC. Its protein is CASSLGTSIYEQYF.

This clonotype was observed a few times. The chain has TRBV7-9 and TRBJ1-2; no clear D. This CDR3 region has 13 residues. V lost 4 bases and J lost 7, with 13 bases in between. CDR1 is SEHNR and CDR2 is FQNEAQ in the germline V gene (reference sequence). CDR3 nucleotide sequence: TGTGCCAGCAGCTCCGAGGGCCCGATTGGCTACACCTTC. Its translation is CASSSEGPIGYTF.

This clonotype was seen only a few times. The chain employs TRBV9 and TRBJ2-1, with D possibly matching TRBD2 (5 bases). The CDR3 contains 15 residues. Trimming removed 0 bases at V and 0 bases at J, with 7 bases between. CDR1 is SGDLS and CDR2 is YYNGEE in the germline V gene. The CDR3 region is CASSVEAGSYNEQFF. The CDR3, as DNA: TGTGCCAGCAGCGTAGAGGCGGGCTCCTACAATGAGCAGTTCTTC.

This clonotype was picked up a small number of times. The chain has TRBV7-9 and TRBJ2-1; D ambiguous. The CDR3 has 15 amino acids. Trimming took off 5 bases at V and 3 bases at J, with 14 bases between the two ends. Germline CDR1 and CDR2: SEHNR and FQNEAQ (reference sequence). The CDR3 is CASSAPLTVYNEQFF. In DNA form, the CDR3 reads TGTGCCAGCAGCGCCCCCCTAACAGTCTACAATGAGCAGTTCTTC. The full variable domain, completed using reference TRBV7-9 and TRBJ2-1, is DTGVSQNPRHKITKRGQNVTFRCDPISEHNRLYWYRQTLGQGPEFLTYFQNEAQLEKSRLLSDRFSAERPKGSFSTLEIQRTEQGDSAMYLCASSAPLTVYNEQFFGPGTRLTVL.

This clonotype showed up just a few times. The V gene is TRBV29-1, the J gene TRBJ2-2, with D tentatively TRBD1 (6 bases). Between the trimmed V and J ends, which lost 3 bases and 3 bases, there was a span of 8 bases. This CDR3 is 13 amino acids long. The germline V gene encodes CDR1 SQVTM and CDR2 ANQGSEA. CDR3 sequence: CSVERQDTGELFF. The CDR3 region has the DNA TGCAGCGTTGAGAGACAGGACACCGGGGAGCTGTTTTTT.

The rearrangement joins TRBV7-9 to TRBJ2-5; 8 bases agree with TRBD2. Gene TRBJ2-1 matches the end of the DNA better, so the J call may be wrong. The CDR3 covers 16 residues. Germline CDR1 reads SEHNR; CDR2 reads FQNEAQ (reference sequence). CDR3 in amino acids: CASRGGAGLGLPEQFF. The CDR3 coding sequence is TGTGCCAGCAGGGGGGGCGCGGGACTAGGACTTCCTGAGCAGTTCTTC.

The rearrangement links TRBV6-1 to TRBJ2-7; D not resolved. Germline assignment: CDR1 MNHNS and CDR2 SASEGT. This CDR3 region has 13 residues. The ends were cut back, 3 bases at V and 2 bases at J, with 8 bases in the middle. The CDR3 coding sequence is TGTGCCAGCAGTGAGAAAGGGACCTACGAGCAGTACTTC. Encoded protein: CASSEKGTYEQYF.

The genes are TRBV20-1 and TRBJ2-1, with D possibly matching TRBD1 (5 bases). CDR1 is DFQATT and CDR2 is SNEGSKA in the germline V gene (reference sequence). V lost 5 bases and J lost 10, with 18 bases in between. The CDR3 loop spans 13 amino acids. CDR3 loop: CSAPLVDIGEQFF. The CDR3 DNA reads TGCAGTGCTCCTCTAGTGGACATAGGAGAGCAGTTCTTC.

The genes are TRBV12-3 or TRBV12-4 and TRBJ2-5, with D possibly TRBD2 on 6 matching bases. The CDR3 totals 15 residues. The germline V and J ends were trimmed by 5 bases and 1 base, with 14 bases remaining between them. The CDR3 DNA sequence: TGTGCCAGCAGTCCCCCGGGGGAGATCCAAGAGACCCAGTACTTC. This gives the protein CASSPPGEIQETQYF.

The gene calls are TRBV2 and TRBJ1-5; TRBD1 matches at 8 bases. CDR3 length: 19 amino acids. V lost 0 bases to trimming and J lost 4 bases; unmatched junction nucleotides: 14. Germline CDR1 reads SNHLY; CDR2 reads FYNNEI. CDR3 in DNA: TGTGCCAGCAGTGAAGCCTTGGGGTACGGGACAGGCGAAAATCAGCCCCAGCATTTT. Its translation is CASSEALGYGTGENQPQHF.

This clonotype was recorded a few times. The DNA of the CDR3 is TGTGCCAGCGGCCCGACGGTATACTCCTACGAGCAGTACTTC. As protein: CASGPTVYSYEQYF. The gene calls are TRBV11-1 and TRBJ2-7; D is undetermined. V was trimmed by 8 bases and J by 0 bases, leaving 14 bases between them. Germline assignment: CDR1 SGHAT and CDR2 FQDESV (reference sequence). There are 14 residues in the CDR3.

The chain is built from TRBV28 and TRBJ2-1, with D possibly being TRBD1 (6 bases). V dropped 6 bases and J dropped 5 bases, with 17 bases sitting between them. The CDR3 sequence is 15 residues long. Germline CDR1 MDHEN, CDR2 SYDVKM. The CDR3 DNA reads as TGTGCCAGCAGCAGTCCCGGACAGTTTAACAATGAGCAGTTCTTC. Its protein is CASSSPGQFNNEQFF.

The rearrangement joins TRBV5-1 to TRBJ1-6; 11 bases map to TRBD1. This CDR3 contains 17 residues. Germline V CDR1 and CDR2: SGHRS, YFSETQ. V gave up 0 bases and J gave up 10 bases; unmatched junction bases: 9. CDR3 in DNA: TGCGCCAGCAGCTTGGAAGGACAGGGGGCGCAGGGATCACCCCTCCACTTT. This encodes CASSLEGQGAQGSPLHF.

This clonotype was detected a few times. The V and J genes are TRBV28 and TRBJ2-1, with 8 bases aligning to TRBD1. J gave up 0 bases and V 4 bases, and 2 bases lay outside the gene matches. The CDR3 is 15 amino acids. The V gene's germline CDR1 is MDHEN and CDR2 SYDVKM. As DNA, the CDR3 is TGTGCCAGCAGTTCGACAGGGGACTCCTACAATGAGCAGTTCTTC. Amino acid sequence: CASSSTGDSYNEQFF.

This clonotype was recorded once. The chain employs TRBV14 and TRBJ1-4, with D possibly matching TRBD1 (5 bases). CDR1 and CDR2 from the germline V gene are SGHDN and FVKESK. Trimming removed 1 base from V and 0 bases from J, with 15 bases in between. The CDR3 is 18 amino acids. Here the CDR3 reads CASSQAPNRQSTNEKLFF. CDR3 nucleotides: TGTGCCAGCAGCCAAGCTCCCAACCGACAGTCAACTAATGAAAAACTGTTTTTT.

This clonotype was counted only a few times. The chain joins TRBV4-3 to TRBJ1-6; no clear D gene. CDR3 length: 16 residues. Germline lookup yields CDR1 LGHNA and CDR2 YSLEER. V lost 0 bases and J 9 bases, leaving 15 bases between the germline ends. The CDR3 coding sequence is TGCGCCAGCAGCCAAGATTCAGGCAGGTCCTCTTCACCCCTCCACTTT. This codes for CASSQDSGRSSSPLHF.

This clonotype was recorded a few times. The V gene is TRBV19, the J gene TRBJ2-1, with D unresolved. Per the germline V gene, CDR1 is LNHDA and CDR2 is SQIVND (reference sequence). The V and J ends lost 1 base and 5 bases respectively, with 6 bases between them. CDR3 length: 13 residues. CDR3 amino acids: CASSIGGNNEQFF. CDR3 nucleotides: TGTGCCAGTAGTATAGGGGGAAACAATGAGCAGTTCTTC.

The chain has TRBV28 and TRBJ2-1; D not resolved. V lost 6 bases to trimming and J lost 5 bases, with 5 bases between them. The CDR3 has 11 amino acids. Germline V gives CDR1 MDHEN, CDR2 SYDVKM. CDR3 sequence: CASRENNEQFF. The CDR3, as DNA: TGTGCCAGCAGGGAGAACAATGAGCAGTTCTTC.

The J gene is TRBJ2-3, the V gene TRBV20-1, with TRBD1 identical over 7 bases. Germline loops: CDR1 DFQATT, CDR2 SNEGSKA (reference sequence). The ends lost 0 bases at V and 4 bases at J; junction bases unmatched: 1. CDR3 length: 13 residues. The DNA for the CDR3 is TGCAGTGCTAGAGAACAGGGGTCAGATACGCAGTATTTT. It is translated as CSAREQGSDTQYF.

This clonotype was counted between two and nine times. The rearrangement links TRBV3-1 to TRBJ2-1; tentatively, D is TRBD2 (6 bases). The CDR3 covers 15 residues. V gave up 3 bases and J gave up 5 bases, with 14 bases separating them. Germline V gene lookup returns CDR1 LGHDT and CDR2 YNNKEL (reference sequence). The CDR3 sequence: CASSQFAGSNNEQFF. CDR3 sequence (DNA): TGTGCCAGCAGCCAGTTTGCGGGATCAAACAATGAGCAGTTCTTC.

The CDR3 bases are TGTGCCAGCAGTCAATGGGTGGTGAAGCGGGGGGGACGGGAGACCCAGTACTTC. It specifies CASSQWVVKRGGRETQYF. This sequence joins TRBV12-3 or TRBV12-4 and TRBJ2-5, with TRBD2 matching over 10 bases. The J segment lost 5 bases and the V segment lost 5 bases, leaving 17 bases of the junction unmatched. The CDR3 covers 18 residues.

This clonotype was found a few times. This rearrangement joins TRBV7-6 to TRBJ2-5, with TRBD2 matching over 11 bases. Germline loops: CDR1 SGHVS, CDR2 FNYEAQ. The CDR3 spans 15 residues. V shed 3 bases and J 5 bases; nucleotides not matched to a gene: 5. This chain's CDR3 is CASSFWTSGRETQYF. CDR3 nucleotides: TGTGCCAGCAGCTTCTGGACTAGCGGGCGCGAGACCCAGTACTTC.

This clonotype has more than one count but fewer than ten. The chain has TRBV9 and TRBJ1-2, with TRBD1 as a possible D gene (5 bases). Trimming removed 0 bases at V and 6 bases at J, with 9 bases between. The CDR3 runs 13 residues. From germline, CDR1 is SGDLS and CDR2 YYNGEE. The CDR3 here is CASSVVTGDGYTF. CDR3 coding DNA: TGTGCCAGCAGCGTAGTAACAGGAGATGGCTACACCTTC. The whole variable domain, remainder taken from reference TRBV9 and TRBJ1-2, is DSGVTQTPKHLITATGQRVTLRCSPRSGDLSVYWYQQSLDQGLQFLIQYYNGEERAKGNILERFSAQQFPDLHSELNLSSLELGDSALYFCASSVVTGDGYTFGSGTRLTVV.